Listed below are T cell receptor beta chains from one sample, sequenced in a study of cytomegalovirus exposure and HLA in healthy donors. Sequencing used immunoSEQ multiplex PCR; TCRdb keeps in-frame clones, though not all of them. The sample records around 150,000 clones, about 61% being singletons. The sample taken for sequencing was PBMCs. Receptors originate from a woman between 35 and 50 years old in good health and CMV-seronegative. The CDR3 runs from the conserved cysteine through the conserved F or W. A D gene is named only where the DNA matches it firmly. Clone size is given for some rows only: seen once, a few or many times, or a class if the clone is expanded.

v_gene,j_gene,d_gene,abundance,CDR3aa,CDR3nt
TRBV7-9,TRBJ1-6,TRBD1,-,CASSPSRDRGLGDSPLHF,TGTGCCAGCAGCCCGTCCCGGGACAGGGGGCTTGGGGATTCACCCCTCCACTTT
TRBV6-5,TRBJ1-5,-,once,CASSYSIGGDQPQHF,TGTGCCAGCAGTTACTCGATAGGAGGAGATCAGCCCCAGCATTTT
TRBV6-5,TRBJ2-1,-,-,CASSYSRGNEQFF,TGTGCCAGCAGTTACTCCCGGGGCAATGAGCAGTTCTTC
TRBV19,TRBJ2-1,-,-,CASSPGRNEQFF,TGTGCCAGTAGTCCGGGAAGAAATGAGCAGTTCTTC
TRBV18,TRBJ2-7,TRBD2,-,CASSPSSGNEQYF,TGTGCCAGCTCACCTTCTAGCGGAAACGAGCAGTACTTC
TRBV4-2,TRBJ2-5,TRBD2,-,CASSQPGTSGGLETQYF,TGTGCCAGCAGCCAACCGGGGACTAGCGGGGGACTGGAGACCCAGTACTTC
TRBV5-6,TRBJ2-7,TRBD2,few,CASSRQGGTSGGVMYF,TGTGCCAGCAGCCGACAGGGTGGAACTAGCGGGGGGGTAATGTACTTC
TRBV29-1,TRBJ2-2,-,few,CSVEDRGRAGELFF,TGCAGCGTTGAAGATCGCGGCAGGGCCGGGGAGCTGTTTTTT
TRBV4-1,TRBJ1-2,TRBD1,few,CASSPNGYRGGYTF,TGCGCCAGCAGCCCAAATGGCTACAGGGGCGGCTACACCTTC
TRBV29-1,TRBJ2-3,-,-,CSAQQGSDTQYF,TGCAGCGCACAACAGGGTTCGGATACGCAGTATTTT
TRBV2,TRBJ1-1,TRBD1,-,CASSRQGTTEAFF,TGTGCCAGCAGTCGACAGGGCACCACTGAAGCTTTCTTT
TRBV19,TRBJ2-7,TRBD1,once,CASSILFTGAHEQYF,TGTGCCAGTAGTATCCTCTTCACAGGGGCCCACGAGCAGTACTTC
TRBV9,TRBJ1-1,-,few,CASSVAGLNTEAFF,TGTGCCAGCAGCGTAGCCGGGTTGAACACTGAAGCTTTCTTT
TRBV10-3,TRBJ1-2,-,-,CAALVAGARQYGYTF,TGTGCCGCCCTTGTGGCGGGGGCCAGGCAGTATGGCTACACCTTC
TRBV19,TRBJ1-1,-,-,CASSIQGPYTEAFF,TGTGCCAGTAGTATACAGGGTCCGTACACTGAAGCTTTCTTT
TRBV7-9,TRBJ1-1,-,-,CASSTSGGITEAFF,TGTGCCAGCAGCACGTCCGGGGGGATCACTGAAGCTTTCTTT
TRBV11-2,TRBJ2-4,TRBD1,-,CASSSIPGGGGAKNIQYF,TGTGCCAGCAGCTCAATACCAGGGGGCGGTGGGGCCAAAAACATTCAGTACTTC
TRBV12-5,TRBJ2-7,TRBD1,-,CASGPDRAYYEQYF,TGTGCTAGTGGCCCGGACAGGGCTTACTACGAGCAGTACTTC
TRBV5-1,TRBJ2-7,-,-,CASSLGGWIDEQYF,TGCGCCAGCAGCTTGGGGGGCTGGATCGACGAGCAGTACTTC
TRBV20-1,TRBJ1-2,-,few,CSARAYGYTF,TGCAGTGCTAGAGCTTATGGCTACACCTTC
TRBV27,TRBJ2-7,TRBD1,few,CASSLGTGGPYEQYF,TGTGCCAGCAGTTTGGGGACAGGAGGGCCCTACGAGCAGTACTTC
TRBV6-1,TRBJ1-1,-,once,CASSTGSGGTEAFF,TGTGCCAGCAGTACCGGGAGCGGGGGCACTGAAGCTTTCTTT
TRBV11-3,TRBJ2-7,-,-,CASSLLSSYEQYF,TGTGCCAGCAGCTTACTGAGCTCCTACGAGCAGTACTTC
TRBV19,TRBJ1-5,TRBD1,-,CASSGTDNQPQHF,TGTGCCAGTAGCGGGACAGACAATCAGCCCCAGCATTTT
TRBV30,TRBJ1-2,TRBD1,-,CAWSHGTGLYGYTF,TGTGCCTGGTCCCACGGGACAGGGCTCTATGGCTACACCTTC
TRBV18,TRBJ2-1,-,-,CASSPQTRVDEQFF,TGTGCCAGCTCACCCCAGACCCGGGTTGATGAGCAGTTCTTC
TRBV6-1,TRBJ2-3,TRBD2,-,CASSEAGTRSRGTDTQYF,TGTGCCAGCAGTGAAGCCGGGACTAGGAGCAGGGGCACAGATACGCAGTATTTT
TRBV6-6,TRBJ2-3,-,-,CASSYWTESTDTQYF,TGTGCCAGCAGTTACTGGACAGAGAGCACAGATACGCAGTATTTT
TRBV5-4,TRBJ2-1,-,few,CASSSGRGGGSYEQFF,TGTGCCAGCAGCTCCGGAAGGGGGGGCGGTTCGTACGAGCAGTTCTTC
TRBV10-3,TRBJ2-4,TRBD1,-,CAISPIGQGAENIQYF,TGTGCCATCAGCCCCATAGGACAGGGGGCGGAAAACATTCAGTACTTC
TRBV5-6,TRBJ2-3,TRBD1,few,CASSQMTGFSTDTQYF,TGTGCCAGCAGCCAGATGACAGGGTTTAGCACAGATACGCAGTATTTT
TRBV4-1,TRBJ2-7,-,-,CASSHIQGYEQYF,TGCGCCAGCAGCCACATACAGGGCTACGAGCAGTACTTC
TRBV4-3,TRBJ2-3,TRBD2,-,CASSPSGTSTDTQYF,TGCGCCAGCAGCCCTAGCGGTACTAGCACAGATACGCAGTATTTT
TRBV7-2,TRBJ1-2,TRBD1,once,CASSLQGQGGFYGYTF,TGTGCCAGCAGCTTACAGGGACAGGGAGGATTCTATGGCTACACCTTC
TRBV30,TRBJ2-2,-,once,CAWARRGNTGELFF,TGTGCCTGGGCCAGGAGGGGAAACACCGGGGAGCTGTTTTTT
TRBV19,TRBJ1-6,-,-,CASSNGYENSPLHF,TGTGCCAGTAGTAACGGGTATGAGAATTCACCCCTCCACTTT
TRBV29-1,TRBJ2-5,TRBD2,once,CSVEGGGGRSVETQYF,TGCAGCGTTGAAGGCGGGGGAGGGAGATCGGTGGAGACCCAGTACTTC
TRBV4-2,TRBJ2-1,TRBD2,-,CASSYSGGVREQFF,TGTGCCAGCAGCTACAGCGGGGGGGTAAGGGAGCAGTTCTTC
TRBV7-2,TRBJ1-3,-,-,CASSLAQAGNTIYF,TGTGCCAGCAGCTTAGCCCAGGCCGGAAACACCATATATTTT
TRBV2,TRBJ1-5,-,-,CASSIGESNQPQHF,TGTGCCAGCAGTATAGGGGAAAGCAATCAGCCCCAGCATTTT
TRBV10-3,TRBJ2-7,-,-,CAISGAGPTLAEQYF,TGTGCCATCAGTGGGGCGGGACCGACTCTTGCCGAGCAGTACTTC
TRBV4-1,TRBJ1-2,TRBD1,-,CASSRGTGGAQDGYTF,TGCGCCAGCAGCCGCGGGACAGGGGGCGCTCAGGATGGCTACACCTTC